This TCR beta chain was sequenced during a study of OX40 agonist ivuxolimab in advanced cancers. For the study at large: In this trial design, patients received ivuxolimab intravenously at 0.01 to 10 mg/kg every 2 weeks.

The CDR3 totals 16 residues. Produced via immunoSEQ multiplex PCR; TCRdb's table is partial and in-frame only. The sample records 50,000 to 65,000 clones, around nine tenths being singletons. The source of this sequence is an adult with an advanced solid tumor such as melanoma, head and neck, liver or kidney cancer. Sequenced here: CD4+ or CD8+ T cells sorted from blood, sampled in a trial of the OX40 agonist ivuxolimab. V gene TRBV21-1 combines with J gene TRBJ2-7. TRBV21-1 is assigned pseudogene status. The CDR3 loop reads CASTPPGQGGIDEQYF. The CDR3 DNA follows: TGTGCCAGCACCCCCCCGGGGCAGGGTGGTATAGACGAGCAGTACTTC.